This T cell receptor beta chain appears in the sequencing data of a study of cytomegalovirus exposure and HLA in healthy donors. V lost 1 base and J lost 15, with 13 bases in between. CDR1 is SNHLY, CDR2 FYNNEI, per germline. The CDR3 consists of 12 residues. General observations from the study: Further analysis was carried out later, and it showed several of the most significant clusters appearing linked to common viral pathogens. The records held CMV serostatus as the only immune exposure information. Later, TCR association rates were found to vary by HLA locus, highest for DRB1 and lowest for HLA-C. Exclusion as indistinguishable affected some V segments, including TRBV6-2 and TRBV6-3.

The PCR was carried out with 60 Vbeta primers and 13 Jbeta primers. Generated by immunoSEQ multiplex PCR, the TCRdb table keeps only in-frame clones and is missing some. The data show around 150,000 clones, roughly 85% seen once. Worth noting for this clone: Its antigen is not known.

This rearrangement joins TRBV2 to TRBJ2-1; D might be TRBD1 (5 bases). The sequence was obtained from a woman aged 45-60 years in good health and CMV-seropositive. The sample consisted of PBMCs. The CDR3 nucleotides read TGTGCCAGCAGTGAAGGTGGCAGGGCGCCGTTCTTC. This codes for CASSEGGRAPFF. Full variable domain (outside the CDR3, taken from reference TRBV2 and TRBJ2-1): EPEVTQTPSHQVTQMGQEVILRCVPISNHLYFYWYRQILGQKVEFLVSFYNNEISEKSEIFDDQFSVERPDGSNFTLKIRSTKLEDSAMYFCASSEGGRAPFFGPGTRLTVL.